The 26 T cell receptor beta chains below come from one sample, sequenced in a study of blood T cell repertoires in COVID-19. The protocol was immunoSEQ multiplex PCR, while the TCRdb copy is restricted to in-frame clones and leaves out a portion. The table has about 200,000 clones, about 90% seen once. The sequenced material came from peripheral blood. These receptors were collected from a woman in her 50s with acute or convalescent COVID-19.

The rearrangement joins TRBV5-1 to TRBJ2-1; tentatively, D is TRBD2 (6 bases). CDR3 length: 13 amino acids. Germline CDR1 and CDR2: SGHRS and YFSETQ. V was shortened by 3 bases and J by 9 bases, with 13 bases between the two germline ends. The CDR3 DNA sequence: TGCGCCAGCAGCTCGAACCTAGCGACTGAGCAGTTCTTC. It codes for CASSSNLATEQFF.

This clone appeared once. The chain couples TRBV5-1 to TRBJ2-2, with D maybe TRBD1 (6 bases). CDR1 and CDR2 (germline): SGHRS, YFSETQ. V was trimmed by 1 base and J by 4 bases, leaving 11 bases between them. The CDR3 covers 15 residues. The CDR3 loop reads CASSLNRAVTGELFF. CDR3 DNA sequence: TGCGCCAGCAGCTTGAACAGGGCTGTCACCGGGGAGCTGTTTTTT. The variable domain in full, with the rest retrieved from reference TRBV5-1 and TRBJ2-2, is KAGVTQTPRYLIKTRGQQVTLSCSPISGHRSVSWYQQTPGQGLQFLFEYFSETQRNKGNFPGRFSGRQFSNSRSEMNVSTLELGDSALYLCASSLNRAVTGELFFGEGSRLTVL.

The chain is built from TRBV6-5 and TRBJ1-6; D is unresolved. The V gene's germline CDR1 is MNHEY and CDR2 SVGAGI. V lost 5 bases and J 0 bases, leaving 5 bases between the germline ends. The CDR3 sequence is 14 residues long. The CDR3 bases are TGTGCCAGCAGTATCCTCTCCTATAATTCACCCCTCCACTTT. It specifies CASSILSYNSPLHF.

On this clone itself: The sample has other DNA sequences that encode this CDR3 too. V and J are TRBV7-2 and TRBJ2-3; 7 bases match TRBD2. There are 16 residues in the CDR3. V gave up 1 base and J gave up 1 base; unmatched junction bases: 5. Germline CDR1 is SGHTA and CDR2 is FQGNSA. The CDR3 here is CASSLGGGQGTDTQYF. The CDR3 nucleotides read TGTGCCAGCAGCTTAGGGGGAGGGCAAGGCACAGATACGCAGTATTTT. The full variable domain, in which reference TRBV7-2 and TRBJ2-3 provide the parts outside the CDR3, is GAGVSQSPSNKVTEKGKDVELRCDPISGHTALYWYRQSLGQGLEFLIYFQGNSAPDKSGLPSDRFSAERTGGSVSTLTIQRTQQEDSAVYLCASSLGGGQGTDTQYFGPGTRLTVL.

This chain joins TRBV9 and TRBJ2-1, with D possibly matching TRBD1 (5 bases). V lost 0 bases to trimming and J lost 0 bases, with 10 bases between them. The CDR3 spans 16 residues. Per germline, CDR1 SGDLS and CDR2 YYNGEE. CDR3 coding DNA: TGTGCCAGCAGCGTAGCAACAGGCAGCTCCTACAATGAGCAGTTCTTC. Protein: CASSVATGSSYNEQFF. The entire variable domain, with the rest obtained from reference TRBV9 and TRBJ2-1, is as follows: DSGVTQTPKHLITATGQRVTLRCSPRSGDLSVYWYQQSLDQGLQFLIQYYNGEERAKGNILERFSAQQFPDLHSELNLSSLELGDSALYFCASSVATGSSYNEQFFGPGTRLTVL.

This chain connects TRBV27 to TRBJ1-1; 10 bases match TRBD1. After removal of 7 bases from V and 0 bases from J, the junction contained 8 bases not matched to a gene. This CDR3 is 16 amino acids long. The germline CDR1 and CDR2 sequences are MNHEY and SMNVEV (reference sequence). The CDR3 protein is CASTRQGAYMNTEAFF. CDR3 nucleotides: TGTGCCAGCACACGACAGGGGGCCTACATGAACACTGAAGCTTTCTTT.

The chain is built from TRBV5-1 and TRBJ1-1; tentatively, D is TRBD1 (5 bases). Germline values: CDR1 SGHRS, CDR2 YFSETQ. V lost 4 bases, J lost 6 bases, and 10 bases lay in between. The CDR3 spans 12 residues. This CDR3 reads CASSAGLAEAFF. Written as DNA, the CDR3 is TGCGCCAGCAGCGCGGGACTGGCTGAAGCTTTCTTT.

The chain couples TRBV4-1 to TRBJ2-1; TRBD2 agrees at 10 bases. J was trimmed by 2 bases and V by 4 bases; bases with no gene match: 14. The CDR3 sequence is 19 residues long. Germline V gives CDR1 MGHRA, CDR2 YSYEKL. CDR3 in amino acids: CASSPAIAGGTFTYNEQFF. Written as DNA, the CDR3 is TGCGCCAGCAGCCCCGCCATAGCGGGAGGAACCTTCACCTACAATGAGCAGTTCTTC.

The rearrangement joins TRBV7-2 to TRBJ2-2; 7 bases are a match to TRBD2. Germline trimming cut 1 base from V and 1 base from J; bases unmatched to any gene: 3. This CDR3 contains 16 residues. CDR1 and CDR2 (germline): SGHTA, FQGNSA. The CDR3 DNA is TGTGCCAGCAGCTTAGTGGCTAGCGGGAACACCGGGGAGCTGTTTTTT. Translated, it gives CASSLVASGNTGELFF.

The V call is TRBV24-1, the J call TRBJ1-3; TRBD1 might be the D (5 bases). CDR3 length: 19 residues. V dropped 0 bases and J dropped 2 bases, with 19 bases sitting between them. Germline loops: CDR1 KGHDR, CDR2 SFDVKD. CDR3: CATSDLRAPDMITGNTIYF. The CDR3 DNA reads as TGTGCCACCAGTGATTTGCGGGCCCCGGACATGATTACTGGAAACACCATATATTTT.

This clone is a singleton in its sample. The gene calls are TRBV24-1 and TRBJ2-1; 11 bases match TRBD2. V dropped 3 bases and J dropped 10; count of bases not matched to a gene: 1. CDR3 size: 13 residues. Germline CDR1 and CDR2: KGHDR and SFDVKD. CDR3: CATSDRLAGEQFF. The CDR3 bases are TGTGCCACCAGTGATCGACTAGCGGGAGAGCAGTTCTTC.

This chain links TRBV6-2 or TRBV6-3 with TRBJ1-5; possibly TRBD1 for D (6 bases). Deletions cut 3 bases from V and 0 bases from J, with 15 bases between. Germline CDR1 MNHEY, CDR2 SVGEGT. The CDR3 runs 17 residues. CDR3 nucleotide sequence: TGTGCCAGCAGTTATTGGCAGGGGACCTATAGCAATCAGCCCCAGCATTTT. It translates to CASSYWQGTYSNQPQHF.

The V gene is TRBV5-1, the J gene TRBJ2-7, with TRBD2 identical over 7 bases. V shed 0 bases, J shed 6 bases, and the junction held 18 bases outside the gene matches. Germline V gene data show CDR1 as SGHRS and CDR2 as YFSETQ. CDR3 length equals 18 residues. CDR3 protein: CASSLAGGLGGGRGEQYF. In DNA, the CDR3 is TGCGCCAGCAGCTTGGCCGGAGGACTAGGCGGGGGTAGGGGCGAGCAGTACTTC.

The chain links TRBV11-2 to TRBJ2-2; D ambiguous. The CDR3 length is 14 residues. CDR1 is SGHAT and CDR2 is FQNNGV in the germline V gene. Trimming took off 4 bases at V and 5 bases at J, with 11 bases between the two ends. The CDR3: CASSSSPRTGELFF. CDR3 DNA: TGTGCCAGCAGCTCGAGTCCCCGTACCGGGGAGCTGTTTTTT. Full variable domain (missing parts from reference TRBV11-2 and TRBJ2-2): EAGVAQSPRYKIIEKRQSVAFWCNPISGHATLYWYQQILGQGPKLLIQFQNNGVVDDSQLPKDRFSAERLKGVDSTLKIQPAKLEDSAVYLCASSSSPRTGELFFGEGSRLTVL.

The DNA for the CDR3 is TGTGCCAGCAGTGCGAGGGACACTCATAATGAAAAACTGTTTTTT. Protein product: CASSARDTHNEKLFF. V is TRBV2 and J is TRBJ1-4; D perhaps matches TRBD1 (6 bases). The germline V gene encodes CDR1 SNHLY and CDR2 FYNNEI. The CDR3 spans 15 residues. The V end lost 4 bases, the J end lost 4 bases, and 13 bases lay between the germline ends.

V is TRBV6-5 and J is TRBJ1-1; D call uncertain. The CDR3 has 14 amino acids. Germline CDR1 reads MNHEY; CDR2 reads SVGAGI. V shed 0 bases and J shed 1 base, with 6 bases lying between them. CDR3 DNA sequence: TGTGCCAGCAGTTACTCGTACAGGAACACTGAAGCTTTCTTT. It specifies CASSYSYRNTEAFF.

The J gene is TRBJ1-1, the V gene TRBV27; D remains unclear. Per the germline V gene, CDR1 is MNHEY and CDR2 is SMNVEV (reference sequence). V was shortened by 6 bases and J by 5 bases, with 10 bases between the two germline ends. This CDR3 comprises 12 residues. The CDR3: CASSTYGTEAFF. As DNA, the CDR3 is TGTGCCAGCAGCACATACGGGACTGAAGCTTTCTTT.

The chain uses TRBV13 and TRBJ1-4; D uncertain. Germline-derived CDR1 and CDR2 are PRHDT and FYEKMQ (reference sequence). The CDR3 has 14 residues. V dropped 5 bases and J dropped 10 bases, with 17 bases sitting between them. The CDR3 region has the DNA TGTGCCAGCAGCCAAATGGGAGGCGTTGGAAAACTGTTTTTT. It translates to CASSQMGGVGKLFF.

The gene calls are TRBV7-2 and TRBJ2-5; 8 bases match TRBD2. Trimming at V came to 4 bases and at J to 2 bases, leaving 3 bases not matched to a gene. The germline V gene encodes CDR1 SGHTA and CDR2 FQGNSA. The CDR3 length is 14 residues. This CDR3 is CASSSAGGQETQYF. The CDR3 DNA reads TGTGCCAGCAGCTCGGCGGGGGGTCAAGAGACCCAGTACTTC.

The count of this clone is one. The genes are TRBV30 and TRBJ2-7, with 7 bases aligning to TRBD1. The CDR3 loop spans 14 amino acids. CDR1 is GTSNPN and CDR2 is SVGIG in the germline V gene (reference sequence). The trim removed 1 base at V and 2 bases at J, leaving 5 bases unmatched. The CDR3 here is CAWSGDSAAYEQYF. DNA for the CDR3: TGTGCCTGGAGTGGGGACAGCGCCGCCTACGAGCAGTACTTC.

The CDR3 region is CASSHRTVTYEQYF. CDR3 DNA sequence: TGTGCCAGCAGCCACCGAACAGTGACCTACGAGCAGTACTTC. The V gene is TRBV3-1 (or the pseudogene TRBV3-2), the J gene TRBJ2-7, with D unclear. The germline V gene has CDR1 LGHDT and CDR2 YNNKEL (reference sequence). Trimming took 3 bases from V and 2 from J, leaving 11 bases between them. The CDR3 covers 14 residues.

The V call is TRBV7-9, the J call TRBJ1-4; TRBD1 aligns across 8 bases. V was clipped by 5 bases and J by 8 bases; unmatched bases: 13. The CDR3 is made up of 16 amino acids. Germline lookup yields CDR1 SEHNR and CDR2 FQNEAQ (reference sequence). For the CDR3, the DNA is TGTGCCAGCAGCACCCTGCGCCAGGGGGCTGGAGAAAAACTGTTTTTT. This encodes CASSTLRQGAGEKLFF.

The genes are TRBV3-1 (or the pseudogene TRBV3-2) and TRBJ2-7; 10 positions match TRBD2. Germline V gene data show CDR1 as LGHDT and CDR2 as YNNKEL (reference sequence). The CDR3 is 14 residues long. Trimming removed 5 bases from V and 4 bases from J; junction bases left unmatched: 5. The CDR3 DNA sequence: TGTGCCAGCAGCATGCGGACTAGCGGATACGAGCAGTACTTC. Its translation: CASSMRTSGYEQYF.

Notes on this clone: This specimen includes other DNA sequences encoding the same CDR3. The CDR3 protein is CASSRTSGQETQYF. The CDR3 region has the DNA TGTGCCAGCTCACGGACTAGCGGACAAGAGACCCAGTACTTC. The rearrangement links TRBV18 to TRBJ2-5, with TRBD2 matching 10 bases. The CDR3 contains 14 residues. Germline values: CDR1 KGHSH, CDR2 LQKENI. Trimming removed 4 bases from V and 2 bases from J; junction bases left unmatched: 1.

V gene TRBV29-1 combines with J gene TRBJ1-2; no reliable D call. The CDR3 contains 13 residues. Germline CDR1 and CDR2: SQVTM and ANQGSEA. V lost 4 bases and J lost 4, with 13 bases in between. CDR3 nucleotide sequence: TGCAGCGTTGGGAGTGACGGATCCTATGGCTACACCTTC. The encoded protein is CSVGSDGSYGYTF.

V is TRBV30 and J is TRBJ2-7; perhaps TRBD2 as D (5 bases). Germline assignment: CDR1 GTSNPN and CDR2 SVGIG (reference sequence). This CDR3 spans 11 amino acids. Deletions cut 4 bases from V and 4 bases from J, with 8 bases between. CDR3: CAWTAGYEQYF. The CDR3 DNA reads TGTGCCTGGACCGCGGGTTACGAGCAGTACTTC.